The clone carrying this TCR beta chain was seen a few times. Antigen unknown. The sample is drawn from a study of blood T cells in healthy people across ages. Findings of the study overall: The study regarded diversity estimates from one million T cells as underestimates.

Through a sample-barcoded 5' primer and a J-beta primer mix, a second PCR was run for roughly 6 to 11 cycles. Carrying 12 random nucleotides, a template-switch adaptor labeled each individual cDNA molecule. TCRdb re-derived calls from the 5' RACE reads in MiXCR, one entry per CDR3 protein. The sample records some 760,000 distinct CDR3 sequences, 25% being singletons. The CDR3 consists of 15 residues. Germline V gene lookup returns CDR1 MNHEY and CDR2 SVGAGI. The V end lost 0 bases, the J end lost 0 bases, and 9 bases lay between the germline ends. The same specimen was also included in a second study, on T cells of mothers and their children.

This chain links TRBV6-5 with TRBJ2-7; perhaps TRBD1 as D (6 bases). The receptor was isolated from a boy aged 5-17 years in good health. The specimen was blood. CDR3 nucleotides: TGTGCCAGCAGTTACTCAACAGGGAGCTCCTACGAGCAGTACTTC. It translates to CASSYSTGSSYEQYF.